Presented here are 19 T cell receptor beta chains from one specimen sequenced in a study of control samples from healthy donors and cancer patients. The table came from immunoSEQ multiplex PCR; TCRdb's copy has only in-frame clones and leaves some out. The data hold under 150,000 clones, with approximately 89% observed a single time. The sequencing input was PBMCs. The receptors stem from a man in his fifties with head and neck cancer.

The CDR3 region is CASSYFGTYEQYF. The CDR3 coding sequence is TGTGCCAGCAGTTATTTCGGGACCTACGAGCAGTACTTC. The chain employs TRBV6-2 or TRBV6-3 and TRBJ2-7, with D possibly matching TRBD2 (5 bases). Trimming stripped 3 bases from V and 2 bases from J, with 8 bases between. Germline values: CDR1 MNHEY, CDR2 SVGEGT. The CDR3 loop spans 13 amino acids.

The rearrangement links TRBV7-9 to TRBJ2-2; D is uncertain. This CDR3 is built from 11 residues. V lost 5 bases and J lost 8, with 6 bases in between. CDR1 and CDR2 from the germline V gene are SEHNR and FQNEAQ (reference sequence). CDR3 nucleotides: TGTGCCAGCAGCCCCTCAGGGGAGCTGTTTTTT. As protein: CASSPSGELFF.

In nucleotides, the CDR3 is TGTGCCAGCAGCCCGGACCCCTCCCCCTACAATGAGCAGTTCTTC. Translation gives CASSPDPSPYNEQFF. This chain joins TRBV5-6 and TRBJ2-1; D gene uncertain. This CDR3 region has 15 residues. Deletions cut 4 bases from V and 2 bases from J, with 13 bases between. Germline V gives CDR1 SGHDT, CDR2 YYEEEE. The entire variable domain, with the rest obtained from reference TRBV5-6 and TRBJ2-1, is as follows: DAGVTQSPTHLIKTRGQQVTLRCSPKSGHDTVSWYQQALGQGPQFIFQYYEEEERQRGNFPDRFSGHQFPNYSSELNVNALLLGDSALYLCASSPDPSPYNEQFFGPGTRLTVL.

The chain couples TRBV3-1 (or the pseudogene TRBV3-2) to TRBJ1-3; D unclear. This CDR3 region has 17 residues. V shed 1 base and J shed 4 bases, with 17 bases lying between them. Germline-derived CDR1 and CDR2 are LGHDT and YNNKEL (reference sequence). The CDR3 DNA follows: TGTGCCAGCAGCCAAGTTATTGACATACCTCAAGGAAACACCATATATTTT. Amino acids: CASSQVIDIPQGNTIYF.

This CDR3 is CASSYYEGGGHEQYF. The DNA of the CDR3 is TGTGCCAGCAGTTACTACGAGGGCGGGGGTCACGAGCAGTACTTC. The V call is TRBV6-5, the J call TRBJ2-7; 7 bases align to TRBD2. J gave up 5 bases and V 1 base, and 8 bases lay outside the gene matches. From germline, CDR1 is MNHEY and CDR2 SVGAGI. The CDR3 extends over 15 amino acids.

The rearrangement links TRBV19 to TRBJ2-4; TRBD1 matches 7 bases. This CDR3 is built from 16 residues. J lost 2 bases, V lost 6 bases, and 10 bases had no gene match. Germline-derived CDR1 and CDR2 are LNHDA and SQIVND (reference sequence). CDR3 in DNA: TGTGCCAGTAGAATGGGACCGACAGGGTCCAAAAACATTCAGTACTTC. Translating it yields CASRMGPTGSKNIQYF.

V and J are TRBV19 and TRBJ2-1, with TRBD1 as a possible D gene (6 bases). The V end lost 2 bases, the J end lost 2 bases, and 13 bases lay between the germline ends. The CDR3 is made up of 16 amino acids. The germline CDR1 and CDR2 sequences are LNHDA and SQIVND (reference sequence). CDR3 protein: CASSIITGTPYNEQFF. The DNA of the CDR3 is TGTGCCAGTAGTATAATTACAGGGACCCCCTACAATGAGCAGTTCTTC.

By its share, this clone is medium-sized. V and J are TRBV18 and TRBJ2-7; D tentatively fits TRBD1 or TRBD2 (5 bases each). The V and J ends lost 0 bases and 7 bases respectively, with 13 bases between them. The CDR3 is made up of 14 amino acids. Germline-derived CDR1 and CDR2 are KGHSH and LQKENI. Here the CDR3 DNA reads TGTGCCAGCTCACCACCAGGGGAGAGAGGAGAGCAGTACTTC. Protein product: CASSPPGERGEQYF.

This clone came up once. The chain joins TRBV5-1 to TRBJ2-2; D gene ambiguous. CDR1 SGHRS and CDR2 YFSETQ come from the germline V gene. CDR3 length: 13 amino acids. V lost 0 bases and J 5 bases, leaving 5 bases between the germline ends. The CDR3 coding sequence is TGCGCCAGCAGCTTGGGTTATACCGGGGAGCTGTTTTTT. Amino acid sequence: CASSLGYTGELFF.

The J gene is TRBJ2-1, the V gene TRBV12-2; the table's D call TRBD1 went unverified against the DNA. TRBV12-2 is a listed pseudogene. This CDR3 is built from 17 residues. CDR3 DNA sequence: TGTGCAAGTCGCTCGAGGGGAGGTTACAGGGGACCCAATGAGCAGTTCTTC. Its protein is CASRSRGGYRGPNEQFF.

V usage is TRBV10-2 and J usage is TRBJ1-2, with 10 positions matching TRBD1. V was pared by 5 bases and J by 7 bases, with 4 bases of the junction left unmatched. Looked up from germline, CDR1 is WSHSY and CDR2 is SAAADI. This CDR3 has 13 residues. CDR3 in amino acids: CASSPGQGVGYTF. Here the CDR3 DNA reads TGCGCCAGCAGTCCAGGACAGGGGGTTGGCTACACCTTC.

The CDR3 DNA reads as TGCAGCGTTGTATATCGGCGGGAGGGCACAGATACGCAGTATTTT. This translates into CSVVYRREGTDTQYF. V and J are TRBV29-1 and TRBJ2-3; 8 nucleotides align to TRBD2. The V segment lost 4 bases and the J segment 1 base; nucleotides outside the gene matches: 7. This CDR3 comprises 15 residues. Germline CDR1 SQVTM, CDR2 ANQGSEA.

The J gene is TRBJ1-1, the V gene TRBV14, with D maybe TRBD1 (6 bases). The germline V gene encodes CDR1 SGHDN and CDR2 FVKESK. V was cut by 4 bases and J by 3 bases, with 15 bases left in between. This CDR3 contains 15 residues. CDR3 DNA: TGTGCCAGCAGCCGGCCATTGGGGGCGGACACTGAAGCTTTCTTT. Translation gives CASSRPLGADTEAFF.

CDR3 loop: CASNPQVGQPQHF. DNA of the CDR3: TGTGCCAGTAATCCTCAGGTTGGTCAGCCCCAGCATTTT. V is TRBV19 and J is TRBJ1-5; D unresolved. With 7 bases removed from V and 6 bases from J, the gap between germline ends came to 13 bases. The germline gives CDR1 LNHDA, CDR2 SQIVND (reference sequence). This CDR3 has 13 residues.

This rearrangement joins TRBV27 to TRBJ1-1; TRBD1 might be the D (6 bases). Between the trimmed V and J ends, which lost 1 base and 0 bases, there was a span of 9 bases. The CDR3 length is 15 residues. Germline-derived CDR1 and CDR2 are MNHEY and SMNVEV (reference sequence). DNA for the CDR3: TGTGCCAGCAGTTTATTTCAGGGGATGAACACTGAAGCTTTCTTT. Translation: CASSLFQGMNTEAFF.

As DNA, the CDR3 is TGTGCCAGCAGCTTAAGGCCCCCGAGCCTCACCGGGGAGCTGTTTTTT. This encodes CASSLRPPSLTGELFF. The V gene is TRBV11-2, the J gene TRBJ2-2; D gene uncertain. There are 16 residues in the CDR3. The germline V gene has CDR1 SGHAT and CDR2 FQNNGV. Trimming cost V 2 bases and J 4 bases, with 14 bases left between them.

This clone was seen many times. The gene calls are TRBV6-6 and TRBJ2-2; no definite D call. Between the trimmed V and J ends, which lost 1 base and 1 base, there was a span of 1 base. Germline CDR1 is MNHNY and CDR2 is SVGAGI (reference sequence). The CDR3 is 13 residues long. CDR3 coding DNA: TGTGCCAGCAGTTACTTGAACACCGGGGAGCTGTTTTTT. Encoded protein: CASSYLNTGELFF.

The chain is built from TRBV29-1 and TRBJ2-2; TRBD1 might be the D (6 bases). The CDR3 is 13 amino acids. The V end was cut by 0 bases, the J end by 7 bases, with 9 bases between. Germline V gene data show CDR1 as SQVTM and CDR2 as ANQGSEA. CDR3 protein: CSVEEGANGELFF. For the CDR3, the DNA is TGCAGCGTTGAAGAGGGGGCAAACGGGGAGCTGTTTTTT.

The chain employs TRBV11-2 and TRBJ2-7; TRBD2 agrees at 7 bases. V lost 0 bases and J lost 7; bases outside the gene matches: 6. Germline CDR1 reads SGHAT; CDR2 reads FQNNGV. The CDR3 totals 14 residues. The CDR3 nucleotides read TGTGCCAGCAGCTTAGACCGCCGGGAGGCAGAGCAGTACTTC. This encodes CASSLDRREAEQYF.